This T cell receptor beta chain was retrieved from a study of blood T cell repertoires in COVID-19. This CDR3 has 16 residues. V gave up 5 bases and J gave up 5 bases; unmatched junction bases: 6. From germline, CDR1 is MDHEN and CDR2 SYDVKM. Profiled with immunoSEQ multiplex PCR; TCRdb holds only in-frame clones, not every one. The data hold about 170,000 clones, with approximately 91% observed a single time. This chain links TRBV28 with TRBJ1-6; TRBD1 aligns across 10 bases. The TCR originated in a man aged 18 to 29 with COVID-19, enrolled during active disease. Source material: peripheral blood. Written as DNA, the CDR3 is TGTGCCAGCAGTCCTCCGGGACAGGGGCATAATTCACCCCTCCACTTT. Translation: CASSPPGQGHNSPLHF.